This T cell receptor beta chain was documented in a study of OX40 agonist ivuxolimab in advanced cancers. Study information: 30% to 40% of patients had received prior checkpoint inhibitor therapy.

Clones were sequenced by immunoSEQ multiplex PCR, and TCRdb holds only the in-frame ones, with some missing. The table lists tens of thousands of clones, around nine tenths of them singletons. This clone was counted between two and nine times. Researchers took blood at baseline, on cycle 4 day 1, and on cycle 7 day 1. The CDR3 spans 13 residues. V shed 7 bases and J 9 bases; nucleotides not matched to a gene: 6. Per the germline V gene, CDR1 is MNHEY and CDR2 is SVGAGI. The genes are TRBV6-5 and TRBJ2-1, with 10 nucleotides matching TRBD1. The specimen comprised CD4+ or CD8+ T cells sorted from blood, sampled in a trial of the OX40 agonist ivuxolimab. The receptor was isolated from an adult with an advanced solid tumor such as melanoma, head and neck, liver or kidney cancer. CDR3 amino acids: CASKPTGGGEQFF. The CDR3 DNA is TGTGCCAGCAAACCGACAGGGGGCGGTGAGCAGTTCTTC.